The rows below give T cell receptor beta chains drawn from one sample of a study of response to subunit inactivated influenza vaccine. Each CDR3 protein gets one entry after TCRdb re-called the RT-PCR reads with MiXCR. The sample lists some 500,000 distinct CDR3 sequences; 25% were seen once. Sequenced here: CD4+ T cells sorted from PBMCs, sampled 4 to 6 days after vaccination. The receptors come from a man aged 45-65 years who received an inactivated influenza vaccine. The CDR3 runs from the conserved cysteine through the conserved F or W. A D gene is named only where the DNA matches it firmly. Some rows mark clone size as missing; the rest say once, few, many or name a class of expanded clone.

CDR3nt: TGTGCCAGCAGCCAAGATCGGGAGGGGCTAGGGGAAAAACTGTTTTTT
CDR3aa: CASSQDREGLGEKLFF
v_gene: TRBV4-2
j_gene: TRBJ1-4
abundance: .
d_gene: .

CDR3nt: TGCAGTGCTAGAGCCCCGCAAAACAATGAGCAGTTCTTC
CDR3aa: CSARAPQNNEQFF
v_gene: TRBV20-1
j_gene: TRBJ2-1
abundance: few
d_gene: .

CDR3nt: TGTGCCAGCAGTTTGCGCCTAACGAGGGAACCCTACGAGCAGTACTTC
CDR3aa: CASSLRLTREPYEQYF
v_gene: TRBV12-3/TRBV12-4
j_gene: TRBJ2-7
abundance: .
d_gene: .

CDR3nt: TGCAGTGCTAGTCGGCCTAATATCTACGAGCAGTACTTC
CDR3aa: CSASRPNIYEQYF
v_gene: TRBV20-1
j_gene: TRBJ2-7
abundance: .
d_gene: .

CDR3nt: TGTGCCACCAGAGCACGTTTCACCGGGGAGCTGTTTTTT
CDR3aa: CATRARFTGELFF
v_gene: TRBV24-1
j_gene: TRBJ2-2
abundance: .
d_gene: .

CDR3nt: TGTGCCAGTAGTATTAGAAGCGGTCAATCAAGCAATCAGCCCCAGCATTTT
CDR3aa: CASSIRSGQSSNQPQHF
v_gene: TRBV19
j_gene: TRBJ1-5
abundance: few
d_gene: .

CDR3nt: TGTGCCAGCAGGATGGGACAGGGTCAGCCCCAGCATTTT
CDR3aa: CASRMGQGQPQHF
v_gene: TRBV6-1
j_gene: TRBJ1-5
abundance: few
d_gene: TRBD1

CDR3nt: TGTGCCAGCACTTTACCGGGGGTACCCAATGAGCAGTTCTTC
CDR3aa: CASTLPGVPNEQFF
v_gene: TRBV28
j_gene: TRBJ2-1
abundance: .
d_gene: .

CDR3nt: TGTGCCAGCAGTGTGGGGAGTTTTAATGTGGCCCAGCATTTT
CDR3aa: CASSVGSFNVAQHF
v_gene: TRBV6-1
j_gene: TRBJ1-5
abundance: .
d_gene: .

CDR3nt: TGTGCCAGCAGTAGGGCGGGAGTGGTAAATGAGCAGTTCTTC
CDR3aa: CASSRAGVVNEQFF
v_gene: TRBV6-2/TRBV6-3
j_gene: TRBJ2-1
abundance: few
d_gene: TRBD2

CDR3nt: TGTGCCAGCAGTTTACGGGGACTAGCGGGGCTCGCGAACACCGGGGAGCTGTTTTTT
CDR3aa: CASSLRGLAGLANTGELFF
v_gene: TRBV6-2/TRBV6-3
j_gene: TRBJ2-2
abundance: .
d_gene: TRBD2

CDR3nt: TGCAGTGCCAGGTCGGGGGGCGATTGGGAAGAGACCCAGTACTTC
CDR3aa: CSARSGGDWEETQYF
v_gene: TRBV20-1
j_gene: TRBJ2-5
abundance: .
d_gene: .

CDR3nt: TGTGCCAGCAGCTTAAACACTGGCGGGGGGGCCTACAATGAGCAGTTCTTC
CDR3aa: CASSLNTGGGAYNEQFF
v_gene: TRBV11-2
j_gene: TRBJ2-1
abundance: .
d_gene: TRBD2

CDR3nt: TGTGCCAGCAGCTCCACCCCCCCTAGCGGGATTGGGCTCGAGCAGTACTTC
CDR3aa: CASSSTPPSGIGLEQYF
v_gene: TRBV7-2
j_gene: TRBJ2-7
abundance: few
d_gene: TRBD2

CDR3nt: TGTGCCACCAGCAGAGTGTCCCTAGCGGGGGGGAAATCAGATACGCAGTATTTT
CDR3aa: CATSRVSLAGGKSDTQYF
v_gene: TRBV15
j_gene: TRBJ2-3
abundance: .
d_gene: TRBD2

CDR3nt: TGTGCCAGTATGGACAGTTCCCCCCTTAGCTCCTACAATGAGCAGTTCTTC
CDR3aa: CASMDSSPLSSYNEQFF
v_gene: TRBV19
j_gene: TRBJ2-1
abundance: .
d_gene: .

CDR3nt: TGTGCCAGCAGCTTTCCCAGCACAGATACGCAGTATTTT
CDR3aa: CASSFPSTDTQYF
v_gene: TRBV7-2
j_gene: TRBJ2-3
abundance: many
d_gene: .

CDR3nt: TGTGCCAGCAGCTTGGGGCTAGCGAGCACCGGGGAGCTGTTTTTT
CDR3aa: CASSLGLASTGELFF
v_gene: TRBV5-5
j_gene: TRBJ2-2
abundance: many
d_gene: .

CDR3nt: TGTGCCATCAGTGAGACAGGGATAACTCGGCCATACGAGCAGTACTTC
CDR3aa: CAISETGITRPYEQYF
v_gene: TRBV10-3
j_gene: TRBJ2-7
abundance: .
d_gene: .

CDR3nt: TGCGCCAGCAGCCAAGATTTACGGATACAAGAGACCCAGTACTTC
CDR3aa: CASSQDLRIQETQYF
v_gene: TRBV4-1
j_gene: TRBJ2-5
abundance: .
d_gene: .

CDR3nt: TGTGCCAGCAGGCCCGCGGGAGGGGGGAACACAGATACGCAGTATTTT
CDR3aa: CASRPAGGGNTDTQYF
v_gene: TRBV12-3/TRBV12-4
j_gene: TRBJ2-3
abundance: few
d_gene: TRBD2

CDR3nt: TGCAGTGCCCTAGGCTTGCTAGCCCGACCCTACAATGAGCAGTTCTTC
CDR3aa: CSALGLLARPYNEQFF
v_gene: TRBV20-1
j_gene: TRBJ2-1
abundance: .
d_gene: .

CDR3nt: TGCAGTGCCAGGGGTCCAGGAGAGAACAAATACGAGCAGTACTTC
CDR3aa: CSARGPGENKYEQYF
v_gene: TRBV20-1
j_gene: TRBJ2-7
abundance: .
d_gene: .

CDR3nt: TGTGCCAGCAGTTCGCACGCCTTGGGGAAAGAGACCCAGTACTTC
CDR3aa: CASSSHALGKETQYF
v_gene: TRBV12-3/TRBV12-4
j_gene: TRBJ2-5
abundance: .
d_gene: .

CDR3nt: TGTGCCAGCAGTGAGTTCGTTCTCACCTACAATGAGCAGTTCTTC
CDR3aa: CASSEFVLTYNEQFF
v_gene: TRBV6-1
j_gene: TRBJ2-1
abundance: .
d_gene: .

CDR3nt: TGTGCCAGCAGCTTAGCACCGGGACAGGGAACCTCTCTGGAGACCCAGTACTTC
CDR3aa: CASSLAPGQGTSLETQYF
v_gene: TRBV7-6
j_gene: TRBJ2-5
abundance: few
d_gene: TRBD1

CDR3nt: TGTGCCAGCAGTTGGGGGGGCGAGACAGGGGGAGAACACGAGCAGTACTTC
CDR3aa: CASSWGGETGGEHEQYF
v_gene: TRBV6-5
j_gene: TRBJ2-7
abundance: .
d_gene: TRBD1

CDR3nt: TGTGCCACCAGTGATTCGCTCTCGAGCTCCTACAATGAGCAGTTCTTC
CDR3aa: CATSDSLSSSYNEQFF
v_gene: TRBV24-1
j_gene: TRBJ2-1
abundance: .
d_gene: .

CDR3nt: TGTGCCAGTACCGAACAGGCCGTGAGGGTTAACACTGAAGCTTTCTTT
CDR3aa: CASTEQAVRVNTEAFF
v_gene: TRBV19
j_gene: TRBJ1-1
abundance: .
d_gene: .

CDR3nt: TGCAGTGCTAACCCTAGCATCGGATACGAGCAGTACTTC
CDR3aa: CSANPSIGYEQYF
v_gene: TRBV20-1
j_gene: TRBJ2-7
abundance: .
d_gene: .

CDR3nt: TGTGCCAGCAGTTTAGGCAACTGGGGGGGACACAATCAGCCCCAGCATTTT
CDR3aa: CASSLGNWGGHNQPQHF
v_gene: TRBV12-3/TRBV12-4
j_gene: TRBJ1-5
abundance: few
d_gene: .

CDR3nt: TGTGCCAGCAGTCAGACTAGCGGGGGGGCTATCCAAGAGACCCAGTACTTC
CDR3aa: CASSQTSGGAIQETQYF
v_gene: TRBV12-3/TRBV12-4
j_gene: TRBJ2-5
abundance: few
d_gene: TRBD2

CDR3nt: TGTGCCAGCAGCAATCGGGGGTCTACCGGGGCCAACGTCCTGACTTTC
CDR3aa: CASSNRGSTGANVLTF
v_gene: TRBV21-1
j_gene: TRBJ2-6
abundance: few
d_gene: .

CDR3nt: TGTGCCAGCAGCTTAGAGCAGGGGCTTATACTCAATGAGCAGTTCTTC
CDR3aa: CASSLEQGLILNEQFF
v_gene: TRBV11-2
j_gene: TRBJ2-1
abundance: .
d_gene: .

CDR3nt: TGCGCCAGCAGCTTGGGCGGGGGGTCGAATACTGAAGCTTTCTTT
CDR3aa: CASSLGGGSNTEAFF
v_gene: TRBV5-1
j_gene: TRBJ1-1
abundance: few
d_gene: .

CDR3nt: TGCGCCAGCAGCGTACAGGGTCCCGGGGAGCTGTTTTTT
CDR3aa: CASSVQGPGELFF
v_gene: TRBV5-1
j_gene: TRBJ2-2
abundance: few
d_gene: .

CDR3nt: TGCGCCAGCAGCTTGGTGGGGGGCTCCCCAGATACGCAGTATTTT
CDR3aa: CASSLVGGSPDTQYF
v_gene: TRBV5-1
j_gene: TRBJ2-3
abundance: .
d_gene: .

CDR3nt: TGCGCCAGCAGCCGTGCGGGGGGTTACAATCAGCCCCAGCATTTT
CDR3aa: CASSRAGGYNQPQHF
v_gene: TRBV5-1
j_gene: TRBJ1-5
abundance: .
d_gene: .

CDR3nt: TGTGCCAGCAGTGAAGTCGGACTAGGTGTAAATGAGCAGTTCTTC
CDR3aa: CASSEVGLGVNEQFF
v_gene: TRBV2
j_gene: TRBJ2-1
abundance: few
d_gene: TRBD2

CDR3nt: TGCAGTGCTACTAGCGGAAACGAGCAGTACTTC
CDR3aa: CSATSGNEQYF
v_gene: TRBV20-1
j_gene: TRBJ2-7
abundance: few
d_gene: TRBD2

CDR3nt: TGCGCCAGCAGCCCCACAGGGAGGGGAGAGTACAATGAGCAGTTCTTC
CDR3aa: CASSPTGRGEYNEQFF
v_gene: TRBV5-1
j_gene: TRBJ2-1
abundance: .
d_gene: .

CDR3nt: TGTGCCAGCAGTTATCCGCGGAGGAGCTCCTACGAGCAGTACTTC
CDR3aa: CASSYPRRSSYEQYF
v_gene: TRBV6-2/TRBV6-3
j_gene: TRBJ2-7
abundance: few
d_gene: .

CDR3nt: TGTGCCAGCAGCTTACTAACGACGGAGCAGTTCTTC
CDR3aa: CASSLLTTEQFF
v_gene: TRBV7-2
j_gene: TRBJ2-1
abundance: .
d_gene: .

CDR3nt: TGCGCCAGCAGCTTGTCCCAGGGGGCGGATGAAAAACTGTTTTTT
CDR3aa: CASSLSQGADEKLFF
v_gene: TRBV5-1
j_gene: TRBJ1-4
abundance: few
d_gene: TRBD1

CDR3nt: TGTGCCATCAGTTCCCCGGACAGCTACGAGCAGTACTTC
CDR3aa: CAISSPDSYEQYF
v_gene: TRBV10-3
j_gene: TRBJ2-7
abundance: .
d_gene: .

CDR3nt: TGCAGTGCAGACAGGGGAAGTGGGCAGTTCTTC
CDR3aa: CSADRGSGQFF
v_gene: TRBV20-1
j_gene: TRBJ2-1
abundance: few
d_gene: TRBD1

CDR3nt: TGCGCCAGCAGCTTGGAGGCCGGAAACACCATATATTTT
CDR3aa: CASSLEAGNTIYF
v_gene: TRBV5-1
j_gene: TRBJ1-3
abundance: .
d_gene: .

CDR3nt: TGTGCCAGCAGGGGGACGGTCTCTGGAAACACCATATATTTT
CDR3aa: CASRGTVSGNTIYF
v_gene: TRBV7-2
j_gene: TRBJ1-3
abundance: few
d_gene: .

CDR3nt: TGTGCCACCTACAGGGAGATCGGTGATGGCTACACCTTC
CDR3aa: CATYREIGDGYTF
v_gene: TRBV7-6
j_gene: TRBJ1-2
abundance: .
d_gene: .

CDR3nt: TGTGCCAGCAGCCAATCTGGGGCGGGAAACAATCAGCCCCAGCATTTT
CDR3aa: CASSQSGAGNNQPQHF
v_gene: TRBV7-9
j_gene: TRBJ1-5
abundance: few
d_gene: .

CDR3nt: TGCGCCAGCAGCTGGGACAGGGAGCGTTCTGGGGCCAACGTCCTGACTTTC
CDR3aa: CASSWDRERSGANVLTF
v_gene: TRBV5-1
j_gene: TRBJ2-6
abundance: .
d_gene: TRBD1

CDR3nt: TGCGCCAGCAGCTACGGGATGTACAATGAGCAGTTCTTC
CDR3aa: CASSYGMYNEQFF
v_gene: TRBV5-1
j_gene: TRBJ2-1
abundance: .
d_gene: .

CDR3nt: TGCAGTGCTAGAGAACGGCGAAACCGCTACAATGAGCAGTTCTTC
CDR3aa: CSARERRNRYNEQFF
v_gene: TRBV20-1
j_gene: TRBJ2-1
abundance: .
d_gene: .

CDR3nt: TGCAGTGCTAGAGATGGAGGGTCAAGTTCACCCCTCCACTTT
CDR3aa: CSARDGGSSSPLHF
v_gene: TRBV20-1
j_gene: TRBJ1-6
abundance: few
d_gene: .

CDR3nt: TGCGCCAGCAGCTTGCCGGGAGGTGGCTACACCTTC
CDR3aa: CASSLPGGGYTF
v_gene: TRBV5-1
j_gene: TRBJ1-2
abundance: few
d_gene: .

CDR3nt: TGTGCCAGCAGCCACGCCGGTCGAAATAATTCACCCCTCCACTTT
CDR3aa: CASSHAGRNNSPLHF
v_gene: TRBV12-3/TRBV12-4
j_gene: TRBJ1-6
abundance: many
d_gene: .

CDR3nt: TGTGCCAGCAGTTTCCCGGGACAGACGAATGAAAAACTGTTTTTT
CDR3aa: CASSFPGQTNEKLFF
v_gene: TRBV6-2/TRBV6-3
j_gene: TRBJ1-4
abundance: few
d_gene: TRBD1

CDR3nt: TGTGCCACCCAAGCGGGGGGGCCAAGGAAGTTCTTC
CDR3aa: CATQAGGPRKFF
v_gene: TRBV6-2/TRBV6-3
j_gene: TRBJ2-1
abundance: few
d_gene: TRBD2

CDR3nt: TGTGCCAGCAGCCAAGATTCAGCCTCGCCCCAGCATTTT
CDR3aa: CASSQDSASPQHF
v_gene: TRBV4-2
j_gene: TRBJ1-5
abundance: .
d_gene: .

CDR3nt: TGTGCCAGCAGCTTCCGACTAGCGGTAGATACGCAGTATTTT
CDR3aa: CASSFRLAVDTQYF
v_gene: TRBV5-5
j_gene: TRBJ2-3
abundance: few
d_gene: TRBD2